This paragraph reports one T cell receptor (beta chain). As yet, its antigen is unknown. Template switching added a universal primer site, and cDNA bore unique molecular identifiers. One entry per CDR3 protein results from TCRdb running MiXCR on the 5' RACE reads. There are fewer than 800,000 distinct CDR3 sequences in the sample; about 7% occur only once, and about 1.5% lies in the top ten. These data belong to a study of identical twins. With 2 bases clipped from V and 0 bases from J, the junction kept 7 bases outside the gene matches. CDR3 size: 16 residues. From germline, CDR1 is KGHSH and CDR2 LQKENI. Study-level points and caveats: For out-of-frame beta sequences, excess twin sharing was weaker. Carriage of fewer insertions was seen in abundant cord blood beta clonotypes, whereas memory repertoires showed none.

In addition, the sample was reused for a study of yellow fever vaccine responses in identical twins. That source notes: Vaccine-induced T cell responses in twins were reportedly observed to appear partly convergent, partly personalized.

The V and J genes are TRBV18 and TRBJ2-7, with TRBD2 identical over 7 bases. The origin of this receptor is a woman aged 18-30 years in good health. Specimen: PBMCs. The CDR3 nucleotides read TGTGCCAGCTCACCAAAGGGACTATCCACCTCCTACGAGCAGTACTTC. The encoded protein is CASSPKGLSTSYEQYF.